These 25 T cell receptor beta chains came from one sample sequenced in a study of blood T cell repertoires in COVID-19. Some clones are missing from TCRdb's copy, which holds only in-frame ones; the method was immunoSEQ multiplex PCR. The table lists 170,000 or so clones, roughly 77% of them singletons, with approximately 7% in the top ten. The sample consisted of peripheral blood. These receptors originate from a man aged 70 or older with active or convalescent COVID-19.

The rearrangement uses TRBV18 and TRBJ2-1; 7 bases match TRBD1. The CDR3 totals 14 residues. Per the germline V gene, CDR1 is KGHSH and CDR2 is LQKENI. Trimming cost V 6 bases and J 5 bases; bases outside gene matches: 7. CDR3 amino acids: CASSQDRTNNEQFF. The CDR3 nucleotides are TGTGCCAGCTCCCAGGACAGGACCAACAATGAGCAGTTCTTC.

The V call is TRBV6-6, the J call TRBJ1-1; 7 bases are a match to TRBD1. The germline gives CDR1 MNHNY, CDR2 SVGAGI (reference sequence). V was pared by 7 bases and J by 3 bases, with 8 bases of the junction left unmatched. The CDR3 loop spans 14 amino acids. This CDR3 reads CASIMTGSYTEAFF. The CDR3 DNA is TGTGCCAGCATTATGACAGGGAGTTACACTGAAGCTTTCTTT.

This clone was observed once. This chain uses TRBV5-1 with TRBJ1-3; TRBD1 matches at 8 bases. Germline trimming cut 4 bases from V and 8 bases from J; bases unmatched to any gene: 8. Germline CDR1 SGHRS, CDR2 YFSETQ. This CDR3 comprises 14 residues. The CDR3 sequence is CASSGGQARDTIYF. The CDR3 region has the DNA TGCGCCAGCAGCGGGGGACAGGCTAGAGACACCATATATTTT.

There are many counts of this clone. J is TRBJ2-1 and V is TRBV6-5; D is unresolved. The germline V gene encodes CDR1 MNHEY and CDR2 SVGAGI. Trimming took 10 bases from V and 6 from J, leaving 16 bases between them. The CDR3 is 13 amino acids. The CDR3 sequence is CATAAFASNEQFF. The CDR3 region has the DNA TGTGCCACCGCGGCTTTCGCCAGCAATGAGCAGTTCTTC.

The chain has TRBV19 and TRBJ1-4; 7 bases fit TRBD1. Germline V CDR1 and CDR2: LNHDA, SQIVND (reference sequence). The CDR3 runs to 13 residues. The V gene end was trimmed by 3 bases and the J gene end by 9 bases; junction bases not matched to a gene: 4. CDR3 sequence (DNA): TGTGCCAGTAGTATTGAACAGGGGAAAAAACTGTTTTTT. Its protein is CASSIEQGKKLFF.

The table lists this clone with a few counts. The chain recombines TRBV6-1 with TRBJ1-2; 7 positions match TRBD1. This CDR3 region has 15 residues. V lost 0 bases, J lost 8 bases, and 9 bases stayed unmatched. CDR1 MNHNS and CDR2 SASEGT come from the germline V gene. CDR3 protein: CASSEAHRGAKGYTF. CDR3 nucleotide sequence: TGTGCCAGCAGTGAAGCGCACAGGGGAGCAAAAGGCTACACCTTC.

The chain joins TRBV6-1 to TRBJ1-1; 11 bases line up with TRBD1. Germline CDR1 is MNHNS and CDR2 is SASEGT. The CDR3 is 16 residues long. With V trimmed by 3 bases and J by 4 bases, 7 bases remained unmatched. The CDR3 bases are TGTGCCAGCAGTGATGCATCCGGGACAGGGGGCACTGAAGCTTTCTTT. Amino acid sequence: CASSDASGTGGTEAFF.

CDR3 region: CASSESGVSEAFF. As DNA, the CDR3 is TGTGCCAGCAGTGAATCGGGGGTGTCTGAAGCTTTCTTT. The chain combines TRBV6-1 with TRBJ1-1; D is perhaps TRBD1 (5 bases). The CDR3 contains 13 residues. Germline lookup yields CDR1 MNHNS and CDR2 SASEGT. Trimming stripped 2 bases from V and 6 bases from J, with 10 bases between.

The genes are TRBV18 and TRBJ2-3; TRBD2 aligns across 12 bases. The V gene's germline CDR1 is KGHSH and CDR2 LQKENI. The length of the CDR3 is 16 residues. V lost 5 bases and J lost 5; bases outside the gene matches: 8. The chain's CDR3 is CASSSRLAGVGDTQYF. The CDR3 DNA follows: TGTGCCAGCTCATCCCGACTAGCGGGAGTAGGAGATACGCAGTATTTT. Full variable domain (missing parts from reference TRBV18 and TRBJ2-3): NAGVMQNPRHLVRRRGQEARLRCSPMKGHSHVYWYRQLPEEGLKFMVYLQKENIIDESGMPKERFSAEFPKEGPSILRIQQVVRGDSAAYFCASSSRLAGVGDTQYFGPGTRLTVL.

This clone was observed once. The gene calls are TRBV3-1 (or the pseudogene TRBV3-2) and TRBJ2-7; tentative D call: TRBD1 (6 bases). The CDR3 covers 15 residues. Trimming pared 1 base from V and 5 bases from J, leaving 15 bases between. CDR1 LGHDT and CDR2 YNNKEL come from the germline V gene (reference sequence). CDR3 coding DNA: TGTGCCAGCAGCCAAGGCCAGGGGTCTTTTAACGAGCAGTACTTC. This encodes CASSQGQGSFNEQYF.

The V gene is TRBV12-3 or TRBV12-4, the J gene TRBJ2-1; unclear D gene. V lost 7 bases and J lost 10, with 17 bases in between. The CDR3 covers 13 residues. The CDR3 region has the DNA TGTGCCAGCACCTTAGGTCGGCTCGGGGAGCAGTTCTTC. Its translation: CASTLGRLGEQFF.

V usage is TRBV7-2 and J usage is TRBJ2-3, with D possibly TRBD2 on 7 matching bases. Per the germline V gene, CDR1 is SGHTA and CDR2 is FQGNSA. The V and J ends lost 3 bases and 5 bases respectively, with 21 bases between them. This CDR3 contains 17 residues. CDR3 in amino acids: CASSLLRGRSFKDTQYF. Here the CDR3 DNA reads TGTGCCAGCAGCTTGCTGCGGGGGCGTAGTTTTAAAGATACGCAGTATTTT. Full variable domain (missing parts from reference TRBV7-2 and TRBJ2-3): GAGVSQSPSNKVTEKGKDVELRCDPISGHTALYWYRQSLGQGLEFLIYFQGNSAPDKSGLPSDRFSAERTGGSVSTLTIQRTQQEDSAVYLCASSLLRGRSFKDTQYFGPGTRLTVL.

The rearrangement links TRBV19 to TRBJ2-1, with D possibly TRBD1 on 6 matching bases. V shed 2 bases and J shed 4 bases, with 12 bases lying between them. The V gene's germline CDR1 is LNHDA and CDR2 SQIVND (reference sequence). This CDR3 region has 15 residues. The CDR3 DNA reads TGTGCCAGTAGTATACGAGGGGGAGAATACAATGAGCAGTTCTTC. Its translation is CASSIRGGEYNEQFF.

The gene calls are TRBV19 and TRBJ1-2, with a weak D call TRBD1 (6 bases). V lost 10 bases and J 7 bases, leaving 19 bases between the germline ends. From germline, CDR1 is LNHDA and CDR2 SQIVND (reference sequence). The CDR3 contains 13 residues. The CDR3: CATMGGGAGGYTF. The CDR3 bases are TGTGCCACCATGGGCGGGGGCGCTGGTGGCTACACCTTC.

V usage is TRBV24-1 and J usage is TRBJ2-2, with D possibly matching TRBD1 (5 bases). The V gene's germline CDR1 is KGHDR and CDR2 SFDVKD. V was clipped by 2 bases and J by 6 bases, with 6 bases between them. This CDR3 contains 13 residues. The CDR3 region is CATSDWGPGELFF. The CDR3 DNA follows: TGTGCCACCAGTGATTGGGGCCCCGGGGAGCTGTTTTTT.

V usage is TRBV15 and J usage is TRBJ2-1; tentatively, D is TRBD1 (5 bases). The V gene's germline CDR1 is LNHNV and CDR2 YYDKDF (reference sequence). V was shortened by 8 bases and J by 4 bases, with 15 bases between the two germline ends. The CDR3 is made up of 14 amino acids. The CDR3 here is CATGAEQIYNEQFF. DNA of the CDR3: TGTGCCACCGGGGCGGAACAAATTTACAATGAGCAGTTCTTC.

The rearrangement links TRBV6-5 to TRBJ1-5, with D tentatively TRBD1 (6 bases). The CDR3 consists of 15 residues. Germline V gene sequence: CDR1 MNHEY, CDR2 SVGAGI. Trimming took off 2 bases at V and 1 base at J, with 9 bases between the two ends. Written as DNA, the CDR3 is TGTGCCAGCAGTTACCAGGGGCTGAGCAATCAGCCCCAGCATTTT. Its translation is CASSYQGLSNQPQHF.

This chain links TRBV25-1 with TRBJ2-2; D is possibly TRBD2 (6 bases). The CDR3 has 16 amino acids. V was pared by 2 bases and J by 5 bases, with 15 bases between. Germline V gene lookup returns CDR1 MGHDK and CDR2 SYGVNS. For the CDR3, the DNA is TGTGCCAGCAGTGAAGCGGGGCTCGTAGGGACCGGGGAGCTGTTTTTT. Amino acid sequence: CASSEAGLVGTGELFF.

The chain combines TRBV29-1 with TRBJ2-7; TRBD1 is a possible D gene (6 bases). With 6 bases removed from V and 3 bases from J, the gap between germline ends came to 15 bases. The CDR3 loop spans 13 amino acids. Per germline, CDR1 SQVTM and CDR2 ANQGSEA. CDR3 DNA sequence: TGCAGCGTGTTACAGGGAAAGGACTACGAGCAGTACTTC. Protein product: CSVLQGKDYEQYF.

This clone appeared a single time. The genes are TRBV3-1 (or the pseudogene TRBV3-2) and TRBJ1-2; D unclear. Trimming stripped 6 bases from V and 2 bases from J, with 22 bases between. Germline V gives CDR1 LGHDT, CDR2 YNNKEL (reference sequence). The CDR3 has 17 residues. The CDR3 DNA sequence: TGTGCCAGCAGTCGGGGATCGGGCAGACGGGAAAACTATGGCTACACCTTC. Amino acids: CASSRGSGRRENYGYTF.

J is TRBJ2-3 and V is TRBV9; 8 bases align to TRBD1. The CDR3 loop spans 17 amino acids. The germline CDR1 and CDR2 sequences are SGDLS and YYNGEE. Trimming removed 0 bases from V and 6 bases from J; junction bases left unmatched: 12. The CDR3 sequence is CASSVEAGGIGRDTQYF. The DNA of the CDR3 is TGTGCCAGCAGCGTAGAGGCAGGGGGCATAGGGCGGGATACGCAGTATTTT.

This clone has only one observation. The rearrangement joins TRBV11-3 to TRBJ2-3; 9 nucleotides line up with TRBD2. The germline V gene encodes CDR1 SGHNT and CDR2 YENEEA. V was clipped by 3 bases and J by 5 bases; unmatched bases: 0. The CDR3 contains 13 residues. CDR3 in DNA: TGTGCCAGCAGCTTGACTAGCGGAGATACGCAGTATTTT. The encoded protein is CASSLTSGDTQYF.

Only one count was recorded for this clone. This sequence joins TRBV5-1 and TRBJ2-5, with a possible D match to TRBD2 (5 bases). V lost 0 bases and J lost 0, with 12 bases in between. CDR1 and CDR2 (germline): SGHRS, YFSETQ. There are 16 residues in the CDR3. CDR3 loop: CASSLGVRRYQETQYF. The CDR3 nucleotides are TGCGCCAGCAGCTTGGGCGTCCGGAGGTACCAAGAGACCCAGTACTTC.

The chain couples TRBV28 to TRBJ1-1; D is possibly TRBD1 (6 bases). Germline-derived CDR1 and CDR2 are MDHEN and SYDVKM. The V gene lost 4 bases and the J gene lost 0 bases, with 18 bases spanning the gap. The CDR3 has 17 residues. The CDR3 sequence: CASSYPGHPSMNTEAFF. Written as DNA, the CDR3 is TGTGCCAGCAGTTACCCGGGACATCCTTCTATGAACACTGAAGCTTTCTTT.

This clone has only a few counts. This chain connects TRBV14 to TRBJ2-7, with D hard to call. Deletions cut 0 bases from V and 6 bases from J, with 9 bases between. Germline V gene sequence: CDR1 SGHDN, CDR2 FVKESK. The CDR3 has 13 residues. The chain's CDR3 is CASSQDPRTEQYF. CDR3 bases: TGTGCCAGCAGCCAAGATCCCAGAACCGAGCAGTACTTC.